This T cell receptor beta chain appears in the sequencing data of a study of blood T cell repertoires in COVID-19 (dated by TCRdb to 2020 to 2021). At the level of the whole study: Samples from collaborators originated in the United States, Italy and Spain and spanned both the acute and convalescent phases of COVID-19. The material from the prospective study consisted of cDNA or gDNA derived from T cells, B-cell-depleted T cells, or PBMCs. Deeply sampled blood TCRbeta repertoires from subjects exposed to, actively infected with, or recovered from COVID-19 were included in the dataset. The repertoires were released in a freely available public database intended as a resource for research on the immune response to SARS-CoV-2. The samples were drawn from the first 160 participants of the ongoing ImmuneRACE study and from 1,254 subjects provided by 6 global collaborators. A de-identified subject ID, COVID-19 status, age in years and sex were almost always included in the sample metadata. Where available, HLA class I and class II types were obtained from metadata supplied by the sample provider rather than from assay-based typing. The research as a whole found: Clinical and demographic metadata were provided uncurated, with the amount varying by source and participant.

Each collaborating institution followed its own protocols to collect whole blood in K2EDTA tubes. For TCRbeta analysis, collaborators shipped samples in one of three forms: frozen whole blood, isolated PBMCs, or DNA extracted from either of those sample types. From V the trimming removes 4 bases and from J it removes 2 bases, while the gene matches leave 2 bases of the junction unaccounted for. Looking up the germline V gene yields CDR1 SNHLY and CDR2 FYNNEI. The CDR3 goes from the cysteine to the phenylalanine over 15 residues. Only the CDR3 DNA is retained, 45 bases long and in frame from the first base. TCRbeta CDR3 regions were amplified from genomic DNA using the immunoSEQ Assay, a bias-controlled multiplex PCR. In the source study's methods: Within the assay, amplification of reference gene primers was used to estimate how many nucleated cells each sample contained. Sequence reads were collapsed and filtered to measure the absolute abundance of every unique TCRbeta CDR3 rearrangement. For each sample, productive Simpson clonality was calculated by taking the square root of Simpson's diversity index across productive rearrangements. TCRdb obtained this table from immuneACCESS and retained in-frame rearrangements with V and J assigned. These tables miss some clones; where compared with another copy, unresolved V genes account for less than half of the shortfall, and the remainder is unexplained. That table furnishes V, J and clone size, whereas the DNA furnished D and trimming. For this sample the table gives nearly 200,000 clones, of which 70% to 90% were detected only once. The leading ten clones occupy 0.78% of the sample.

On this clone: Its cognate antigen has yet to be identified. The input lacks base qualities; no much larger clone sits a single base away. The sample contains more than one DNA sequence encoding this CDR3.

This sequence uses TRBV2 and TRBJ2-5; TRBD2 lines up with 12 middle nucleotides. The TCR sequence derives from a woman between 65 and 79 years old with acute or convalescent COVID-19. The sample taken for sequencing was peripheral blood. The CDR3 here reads CASSVTSGGQETQYF. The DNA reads TGTGCCAGCAGTGTGACTAGCGGGGGACAAGAGACCCAGTACTTC.